Below, 2 T cell receptor beta chains from the same sample are listed, as sequenced in a study of blood T cell repertoires in COVID-19. The data were produced by immunoSEQ multiplex PCR, yet TCRdb's version contains in-frame clones alone and is incomplete. The sample includes under 250,000 clones, approximately 89% of them seen just once. What was sequenced was PBMCs or T cells enriched from blood (not recorded which). These receptors originate from a woman in her thirties with acute COVID-19.

The chain links TRBV12-3 or TRBV12-4 to TRBJ2-5, with 7 bases identical to TRBD2. V dropped 6 bases and J dropped 5; count of bases not matched to a gene: 3. The CDR3 spans 12 residues. The CDR3 reads CASSRAGETQYF. The CDR3 DNA sequence: TGTGCCAGCAGCAGAGCGGGGGAGACCCAGTACTTC.

The V gene is TRBV5-1, the J gene TRBJ2-5, with D tentatively TRBD1 (5 bases). This CDR3 has 15 residues. The ends were cut back, 2 bases at V and 5 bases at J, with 16 bases in the middle. From germline, CDR1 is SGHRS and CDR2 YFSETQ. CDR3 DNA sequence: TGCGCCAGCAGCTTCCGGACCCCAAAGGGGGAGACCCAGTACTTC. This translates into CASSFRTPKGETQYF. The full variable domain, completed using reference TRBV5-1 and TRBJ2-5, is KAGVTQTPRYLIKTRGQQVTLSCSPISGHRSVSWYQQTPGQGLQFLFEYFSETQRNKGNFPGRFSGRQFSNSRSEMNVSTLELGDSALYLCASSFRTPKGETQYFGPGTRLLVL.